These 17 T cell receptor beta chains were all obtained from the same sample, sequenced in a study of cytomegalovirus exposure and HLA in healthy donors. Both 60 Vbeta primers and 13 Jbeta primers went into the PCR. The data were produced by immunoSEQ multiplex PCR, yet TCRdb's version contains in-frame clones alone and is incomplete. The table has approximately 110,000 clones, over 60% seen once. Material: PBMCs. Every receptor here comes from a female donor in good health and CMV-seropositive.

The CDR3 DNA reads TGTGCCTGGAGTGACCCTAGAGACGGTAATGAAAAACTGTTTTTT. Amino acids: CAWSDPRDGNEKLFF. The V call is TRBV30, the J call TRBJ1-4; D is ambiguous. CDR3 length: 15 amino acids. CDR1 and CDR2 from the germline V gene are GTSNPN and SVGIG (reference sequence). Trimming shortened V by 1 base and J by 4 bases, and 13 bases separated the two germline ends.

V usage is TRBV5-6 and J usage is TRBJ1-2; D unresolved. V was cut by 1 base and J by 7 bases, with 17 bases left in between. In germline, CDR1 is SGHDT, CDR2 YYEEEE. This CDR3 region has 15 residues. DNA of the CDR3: TGTGCCAGCAGCTTGAACTCGGGGAGGGAAGGTGGCTACACCTTC. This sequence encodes CASSLNSGREGGYTF.

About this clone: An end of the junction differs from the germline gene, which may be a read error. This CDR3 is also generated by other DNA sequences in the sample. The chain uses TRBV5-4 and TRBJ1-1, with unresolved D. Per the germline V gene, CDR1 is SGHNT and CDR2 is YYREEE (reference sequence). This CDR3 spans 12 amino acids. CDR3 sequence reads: CASSLPGTEAFF. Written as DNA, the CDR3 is TGTGCCAGCAGCTTGCCGGGAACTGAAGCCTTCTTT.

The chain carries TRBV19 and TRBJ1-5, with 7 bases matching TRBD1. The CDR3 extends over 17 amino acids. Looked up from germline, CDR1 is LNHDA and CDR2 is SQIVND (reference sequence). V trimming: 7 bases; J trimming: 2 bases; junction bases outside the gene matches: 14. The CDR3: CASIKTGPRVGNQPQHF. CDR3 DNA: TGTGCCAGTATAAAGACAGGGCCCAGGGTAGGCAATCAGCCCCAGCATTTT.

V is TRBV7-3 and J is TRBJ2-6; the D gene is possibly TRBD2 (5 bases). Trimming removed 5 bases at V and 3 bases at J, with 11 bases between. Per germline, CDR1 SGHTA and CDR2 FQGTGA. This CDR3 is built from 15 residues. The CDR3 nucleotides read TGTGCCAGCAGCAAAGACGGGGATGGGGCCAACGTCCTGACTTTC. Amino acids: CASSKDGDGANVLTF.

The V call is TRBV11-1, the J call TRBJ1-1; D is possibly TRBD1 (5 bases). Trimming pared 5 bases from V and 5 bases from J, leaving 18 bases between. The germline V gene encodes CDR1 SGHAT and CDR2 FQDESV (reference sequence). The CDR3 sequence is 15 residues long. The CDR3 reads CASSPWEGRGTEAFF. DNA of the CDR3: TGTGCCAGCAGCCCTTGGGAGGGGCGCGGTACTGAAGCTTTCTTT.

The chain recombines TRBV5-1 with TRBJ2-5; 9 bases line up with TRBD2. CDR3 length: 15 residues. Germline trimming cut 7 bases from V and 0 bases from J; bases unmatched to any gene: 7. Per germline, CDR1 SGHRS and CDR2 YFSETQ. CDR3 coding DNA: TGCGCCAGCCGGCGGGCTAGCGGGGACCAAGAGACCCAGTACTTC. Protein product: CASRRASGDQETQYF. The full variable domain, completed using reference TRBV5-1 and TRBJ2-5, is KAGVTQTPRYLIKTRGQQVTLSCSPISGHRSVSWYQQTPGQGLQFLFEYFSETQRNKGNFPGRFSGRQFSNSRSEMNVSTLELGDSALYLCASRRASGDQETQYFGPGTRLLVL.

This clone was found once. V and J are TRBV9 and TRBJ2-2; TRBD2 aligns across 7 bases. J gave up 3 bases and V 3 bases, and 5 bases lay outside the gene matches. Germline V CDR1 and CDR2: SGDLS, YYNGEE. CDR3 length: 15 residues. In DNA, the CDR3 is TGTGCCAGCAGCGCCTCTAGCGGTTACACCGGGGAGCTGTTTTTT. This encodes CASSASSGYTGELFF.

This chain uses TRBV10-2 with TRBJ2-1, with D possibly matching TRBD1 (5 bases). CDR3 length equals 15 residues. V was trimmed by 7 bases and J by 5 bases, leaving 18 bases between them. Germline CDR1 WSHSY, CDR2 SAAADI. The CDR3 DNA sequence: TGCGCCAGCACGCTGACCGTAAGGGGTGACAATGAGCAGTTCTTC. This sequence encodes CASTLTVRGDNEQFF.

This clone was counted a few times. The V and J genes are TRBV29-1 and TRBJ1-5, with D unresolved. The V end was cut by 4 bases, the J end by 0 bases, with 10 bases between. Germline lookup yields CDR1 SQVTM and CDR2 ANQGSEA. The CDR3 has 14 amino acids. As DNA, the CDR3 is TGCAGCGTTGTTTCCGGTAATAGCAATCAGCCCCAGCATTTT. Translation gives CSVVSGNSNQPQHF.

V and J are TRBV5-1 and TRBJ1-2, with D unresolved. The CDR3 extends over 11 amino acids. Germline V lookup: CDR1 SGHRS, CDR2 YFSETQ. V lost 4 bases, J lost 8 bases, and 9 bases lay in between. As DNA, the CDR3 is TGCGCCAGCAGCACGGGAGGAGGCTACACCTTC. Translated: CASSTGGGYTF. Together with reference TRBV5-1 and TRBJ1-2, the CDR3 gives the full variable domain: KAGVTQTPRYLIKTRGQQVTLSCSPISGHRSVSWYQQTPGQGLQFLFEYFSETQRNKGNFPGRFSGRQFSNSRSEMNVSTLELGDSALYLCASSTGGGYTFGSGTRLTVV.

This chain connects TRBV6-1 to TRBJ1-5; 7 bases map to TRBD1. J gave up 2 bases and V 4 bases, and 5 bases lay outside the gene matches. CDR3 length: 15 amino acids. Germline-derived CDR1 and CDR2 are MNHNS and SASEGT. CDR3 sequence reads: CASSGDRFGNQPQHF. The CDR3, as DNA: TGTGCCAGCAGTGGGGACAGATTTGGCAATCAGCCCCAGCATTTT.

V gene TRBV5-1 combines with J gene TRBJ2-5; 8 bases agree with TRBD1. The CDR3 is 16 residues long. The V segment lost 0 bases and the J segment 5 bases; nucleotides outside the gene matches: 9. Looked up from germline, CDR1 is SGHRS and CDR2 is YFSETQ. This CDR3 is CASSLGQGTVSETQYF. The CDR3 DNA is TGCGCCAGCAGCTTGGGACAGGGGACCGTGTCGGAGACCCAGTACTTC.

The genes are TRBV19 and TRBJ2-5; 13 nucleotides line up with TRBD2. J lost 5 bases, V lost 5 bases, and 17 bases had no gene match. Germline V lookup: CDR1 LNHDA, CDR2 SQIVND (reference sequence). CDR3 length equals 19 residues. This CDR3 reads CASSSGTSGIPFITETQYF. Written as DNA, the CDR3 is TGTGCCAGTAGTTCTGGGACTAGCGGGATACCCTTTATAACGGAGACCCAGTACTTC.

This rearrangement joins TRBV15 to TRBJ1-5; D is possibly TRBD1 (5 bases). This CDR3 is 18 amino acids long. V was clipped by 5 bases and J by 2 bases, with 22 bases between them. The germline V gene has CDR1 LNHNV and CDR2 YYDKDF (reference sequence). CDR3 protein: CATSGNRSPGPRNQPQHF. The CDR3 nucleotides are TGTGCCACCAGCGGGAACAGGTCCCCAGGTCCCCGCAATCAGCCCCAGCATTTT.

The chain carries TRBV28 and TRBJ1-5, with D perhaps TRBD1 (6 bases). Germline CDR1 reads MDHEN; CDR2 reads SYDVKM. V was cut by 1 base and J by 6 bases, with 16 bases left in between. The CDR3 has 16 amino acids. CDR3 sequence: CASSLLRRGAAQPQHF. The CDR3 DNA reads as TGTGCCAGCAGTTTATTGAGGCGGGGGGCGGCTCAGCCCCAGCATTTT.

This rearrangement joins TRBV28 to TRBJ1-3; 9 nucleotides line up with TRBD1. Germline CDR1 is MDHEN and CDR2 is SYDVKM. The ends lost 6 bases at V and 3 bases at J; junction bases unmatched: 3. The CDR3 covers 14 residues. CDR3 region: CASRGQGFGNTIYF. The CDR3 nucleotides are TGTGCCAGCAGAGGACAGGGGTTTGGAAACACCATATATTTT.